The 6 T cell receptor beta chains presented below share a single source sample, sequenced in a study of prognosis after radiotherapy for stage I lung cancer (dated by TCRdb to the early 2020s). Sequencing relied on an Illumina HiSeq 3000. Two rounds of multiplex PCR on genomic DNA were used to amplify the TCR beta CDR3 region. The first PCR round used primers specific to each TRBV and TRBJ gene, with sequences filed in Chinese patent CN105087789A. Using fastp at Q25 and MiXCR, TCRdb reprocessed the public reads and kept productive beta chains. CDR3 protein sequences are deduplicated, and each keeps its most common genes and DNA. The table for this sample lists some 16,000 distinct CDR3 sequences; around 29% of them were counted only once. Around 32% of the sample belongs to the ten largest clones. The sequenced sample was PBMCs, obtained before or after stereotactic body radiation therapy (not recorded which). These receptors were taken from a donor aged 50 or older with non-small cell lung cancer.

This clonotype was detected only a few times. A far more abundant clone sits one base away, making this likely a read error. V usage is TRBV7-9 and J usage is TRBJ2-3, with D perhaps matching TRBD2 (5 bases). From germline, CDR1 is SEHNR and CDR2 FQNEAQ (reference sequence). V was cut by 5 bases and J by 2 bases, with 11 bases left in between. This CDR3 comprises 14 residues. The CDR3 here is CASSQAVPTDTQYF. In nucleotides, the CDR3 is TGTGCCAGCAGCCAAGCGGTGCCCACAGATACGCAGTATTTT.

At least ten counts were recorded for this clonotype. The chain joins TRBV29-1 to TRBJ1-1; 7 bases map to TRBD1. Trimming cost V 6 bases and J 3 bases; bases outside gene matches: 4. The germline gives CDR1 SQVTM, CDR2 ANQGSEA. The CDR3 contains 12 residues. The CDR3 region has the DNA TGCAGCGTCAGACAGGGAGACACTGAAGCTTTCTTT. This translates into CSVRQGDTEAFF.

The table lists this clonotype with many counts. The chain joins TRBV12-3 or TRBV12-4 to TRBJ2-7; D gene uncertain. The CDR3 covers 12 residues. Trimming cost V 2 bases and J 3 bases, with 5 bases left between them. The CDR3 DNA follows: TGTGCCAGCAGTTTAATTAACTACGAGCAGTACTTC. It specifies CASSLINYEQYF.

This clonotype was detected ten times or more. This chain links TRBV11-2 with TRBJ2-3; either TRBD1 or TRBD2 may fit D (5 bases each). Trimming took 2 bases from V and 4 from J, leaving 19 bases between them. The CDR3 totals 17 residues. Looked up from germline, CDR1 is SGHAT and CDR2 is FQNNGV. The CDR3 loop reads CASSLRWGGPRADTQYF. CDR3 DNA sequence: TGTGCCAGCAGCTTAAGGTGGGGCGGGCCCAGGGCAGATACGCAGTATTTT. The complete variable domain, with remaining parts taken from reference TRBV11-2 and TRBJ2-3, reads EAGVAQSPRYKIIEKRQSVAFWCNPISGHATLYWYQQILGQGPKLLIQFQNNGVVDDSQLPKDRFSAERLKGVDSTLKIQPAKLEDSAVYLCASSLRWGGPRADTQYFGPGTRLTVL.

Many counts were recorded for this clonotype. This rearrangement joins TRBV29-1 to TRBJ1-2; possibly TRBD1 for D (5 bases). The CDR3 length is 11 residues. In germline, CDR1 is SQVTM, CDR2 ANQGSEA. V lost 4 bases to trimming and J lost 5 bases, with 8 bases between them. CDR3 DNA sequence: TGCAGCGTTGGAGGACAATATGGCTACACCTTC. Translating it yields CSVGGQYGYTF.

This clonotype counts as medium-sized. The chain links TRBV27 to TRBJ2-3; 9 bases fit TRBD1. The V segment lost 5 bases and the J segment 1 base; nucleotides outside the gene matches: 4. This CDR3 has 15 amino acids. Germline V lookup: CDR1 MNHEY, CDR2 SMNVEV (reference sequence). The CDR3 loop reads CASSVGQGGTDTQYF. CDR3 nucleotide sequence: TGTGCCAGCAGTGTGGGACAGGGTGGCACAGATACGCAGTATTTT.